This T cell receptor (beta chain) was profiled in a study of CD8 T cells in Susac syndrome. Looked up from germline, CDR1 is SEHNR and CDR2 is FQNEAQ (reference sequence). Trimming cost V 5 bases and J 0 bases, with 14 bases left between them. The CDR3 consists of 15 residues. RNA totalling about 0.5 to 1 ug underwent reverse transcription with random hexamers. One entry per CDR3 protein, called by TCRdb with MiXCR from the immunoSEQ multiplex PCR reads. The top ten hold 0.095% to 0.14% of the sample, which has about 280,000 distinct CDR3 sequences, approximately 81% seen once. This clonotype was counted a few times.

This receptor was identified in a human donor with multiple sclerosis. Specimen: CD8+ T cells from PBMCs. The chain is built from TRBV7-9 and TRBJ2-7; possible D gene TRBD2, 6 bases. CDR3 sequence: CASSQPSTSSYEQYF. The CDR3 region has the DNA TGTGCCAGCAGCCAACCCTCGACTAGCTCCTACGAGCAGTACTTC. The full variable domain, completed using reference TRBV7-9 and TRBJ2-7, is DTGVSQNPRHKITKRGQNVTFRCDPISEHNRLYWYRQTLGQGPEFLTYFQNEAQLEKSRLLSDRFSAERPKGSFSTLEIQRTEQGDSAMYLCASSQPSTSSYEQYFGPGTRLTVT.